One and the same sample provided the 20 T cell receptor beta chains below, sequenced in a study of Ad26.COV2.S vaccination and SARS-CoV-2 variants (dated by TCRdb to about 2021). The protocol used for the library was the immunoSEQ multiplex PCR assay. The source is immuneACCESS, and TCRdb retained only in-frame sequences with V and J called. Part of the clones is not carried over; for the studies checked, unresolved V genes explain less than half of this, and the remainder is unexplained. The sample data list hundreds of thousands of clones, and roughly 94% of these were observed just once. The top ten clones comprise about 3.8% of the sample. This specimen's time point label, per the study, means: individuals recovered from natural SARS-CoV-2 infection. This material consisted of peripheral blood, taken after recovery from COVID-19. These receptor sequences come from a human donor who had recovered from COVID-19.

The V gene is TRBV5-1, the J gene TRBJ1-3; TRBD1 matches 8 bases. The CDR3 has 16 amino acids. Germline CDR1 SGHRS, CDR2 YFSETQ. With 0 bases clipped from V and 9 bases from J, the junction kept 11 bases outside the gene matches. The CDR3 DNA reads as TGCGCCAGCAGCTTGGGGACAGGGTCGGTTTACGGCACCATATATTTT. This translates into CASSLGTGSVYGTIYF.

This chain links TRBV6-6 with TRBJ2-5; 7 positions match TRBD1. The CDR3 totals 15 residues. Per germline, CDR1 MNHNY and CDR2 SVGAGI (reference sequence). With V trimmed by 2 bases and J by 4 bases, 7 bases remained unmatched. The CDR3 DNA reads TGTGCCAGCAGTTACGGGACAGTGATCGTAGAGACCCAGTACTTC. It encodes CASSYGTVIVETQYF.

The chain employs TRBV7-9 and TRBJ2-1, with 10 bases aligning to TRBD2. This CDR3 spans 19 amino acids. Losses at the gene ends were 4 bases for V and 5 bases for J; bases not matched to a gene: 17. Germline V CDR1 and CDR2: SEHNR, FQNEAQ (reference sequence). The CDR3 loop is CASSSRGFSGGILNNEQFF. CDR3 DNA: TGTGCCAGCAGCTCCCGGGGATTTAGCGGGGGGATACTAAACAATGAGCAGTTCTTC.

Comments on this clone: Its ends do not fully match the called genes, so a read error is possible. CDR3 protein: CASSGRWLRLNNQQFF. DNA for the CDR3: TGCGCCAGCAGCGGGCGTTGGCTAAGACTGAACAATCAGCAGTTCTTC. The V and J genes are TRBV5-1 and TRBJ2-1; D not certain. This CDR3 comprises 16 residues. The germline CDR1 and CDR2 sequences are SGHRS and YFSETQ.

The V and J genes are TRBV19 and TRBJ1-6; TRBD1 is a possible D gene (6 bases). CDR1 LNHDA and CDR2 SQIVND come from the germline V gene (reference sequence). The CDR3 consists of 16 residues. V lost 3 bases, J lost 7 bases, and 16 bases lay in between. The CDR3 DNA reads TGTGCCAGTAGTATTCCGGGGGGCCAAGAAAATTCACCCCTCCACTTT. The encoded protein is CASSIPGGQENSPLHF.

The V call is TRBV7-8, the J call TRBJ1-2, with D perhaps matching TRBD1 (6 bases). The V gene's germline CDR1 is SGHVS and CDR2 FQNEAQ. This CDR3 has 14 residues. Trimming left V 1 base short and J 5 bases short, with 11 bases between. In nucleotides, the CDR3 is TGTGCCAGCAGCTTAGGCTGGACAGCATATGGCTACACCTTC. It codes for CASSLGWTAYGYTF.

The chain employs TRBV13 and TRBJ1-1, with a weak D call TRBD1 (6 bases). V lost 7 bases, J lost 1 base, and 13 bases lay in between. Germline values: CDR1 PRHDT, CDR2 FYEKMQ (reference sequence). This CDR3 is built from 14 residues. For the CDR3, the DNA is TGTGCCAGCATCCACGAAGGGGGGAACACTGAAGCTTTCTTT. This translates into CASIHEGGNTEAFF.

This clone was detected only once. CDR3 residues: CSVYNAGGPRGYTF. DNA of the CDR3: TGCAGCGTATACAATGCAGGGGGGCCGAGGGGCTACACCTTC. The chain combines TRBV29-1 with TRBJ1-2; TRBD1 matches at 7 bases. The CDR3 runs to 14 residues. Trimming cost V 6 bases and J 8 bases; bases outside gene matches: 15. The germline gives CDR1 SQVTM, CDR2 ANQGSEA.

The chain couples TRBV5-1 to TRBJ2-1, with 7 bases that match TRBD2. V shed 6 bases and J 7 bases; nucleotides not matched to a gene: 16. Germline V gene data show CDR1 as SGHRS and CDR2 as YFSETQ. CDR3 length equals 16 residues. The chain's CDR3 is CASTGDGDLGGNEQFF. Here the CDR3 DNA reads TGCGCCAGCACCGGGGACGGGGATTTGGGAGGGAATGAGCAGTTCTTC.

V gene TRBV3-1 (or the pseudogene TRBV3-2) combines with J gene TRBJ1-2, with 7 bases that match TRBD1. Trimming removed 1 base from V and 5 bases from J; junction bases left unmatched: 4. CDR3 size: 14 residues. From germline, CDR1 is LGHDT and CDR2 YNNKEL (reference sequence). The CDR3 nucleotides are TGTGCCAGCAGCCAAGGCTCAGGGGGGTATGGCTACACCTTC. It encodes CASSQGSGGYGYTF.

This rearrangement joins TRBV6-5 to TRBJ1-1, with D perhaps TRBD1 (5 bases). V gave up 5 bases and J gave up 1 base, with 11 bases separating them. CDR1 and CDR2 from the germline V gene are MNHEY and SVGAGI. The CDR3 totals 14 residues. The CDR3 region is CASSKGRKNTEAFF. DNA for the CDR3: TGTGCCAGCAGTAAGGGACGGAAGAACACTGAAGCTTTCTTT.

V usage is TRBV7-6 and J usage is TRBJ1-2; D is uncertain. Germline assignment: CDR1 SGHVS and CDR2 FNYEAQ. V was pared by 3 bases and J by 7 bases, with 15 bases between. This CDR3 spans 14 amino acids. CDR3 sequence: CASSFATEGVGYTF. The CDR3 nucleotides read TGTGCCAGCAGCTTTGCGACGGAAGGAGTTGGCTACACCTTC.

CDR3 in DNA: TGTGCCAGCGCGGGACAGATTAACTATGGCTACACCTTC. Its translation: CASAGQINYGYTF. V is TRBV7-9 and J is TRBJ1-2; 7 nucleotides match TRBD1. The J segment lost 1 base and the V segment lost 8 bases, leaving 4 bases of the junction unmatched. The CDR3 has 13 amino acids. Germline CDR1 is SEHNR and CDR2 is FQNEAQ (reference sequence).

The rearrangement uses TRBV5-1 and TRBJ2-3, with TRBD1 matching 9 bases. Germline CDR1 and CDR2: SGHRS and YFSETQ. This CDR3 region has 16 residues. V dropped 3 bases and J dropped 5; count of bases not matched to a gene: 10. In DNA, the CDR3 is TGCGCCAGCAGCTATCCGGGACAGGGTAGGCAAGATACGCAGTATTTT. This gives the protein CASSYPGQGRQDTQYF. The variable domain in full, completed from reference TRBV5-1 and TRBJ2-3, reads KAGVTQTPRYLIKTRGQQVTLSCSPISGHRSVSWYQQTPGQGLQFLFEYFSETQRNKGNFPGRFSGRQFSNSRSEMNVSTLELGDSALYLCASSYPGQGRQDTQYFGPGTRLTVL.

The V call is TRBV4-1, the J call TRBJ2-1; TRBD2 matches at 8 bases. The CDR3 covers 14 residues. The junction had 4 bases not matched to a gene; V was cut back by 0 bases and J by 9 bases. Germline CDR1 reads MGHRA; CDR2 reads YSYEKL. The CDR3 DNA reads TGCGCCAGCAGCCAAGACCAGCGGGGGCTTGAGCAGTTCTTC. Its translation: CASSQDQRGLEQFF.

In its sample, this clone was seen a few times. The V gene is TRBV2, the J gene TRBJ1-5; TRBD1 is a possible D gene (5 bases). Germline loops: CDR1 SNHLY, CDR2 FYNNEI. Trimming took 10 bases from V and 3 from J, leaving 16 bases between them. The CDR3 covers 14 residues. CDR3 nucleotide sequence: TGTGCCACCCGGGGGGGGATGACCAATCAGCCCCAGCATTTT. Its translation is CATRGGMTNQPQHF.

The chain combines TRBV4-1 with TRBJ1-1; maybe TRBD1 (5 bases). This CDR3 region has 14 residues. Germline CDR1 reads MGHRA; CDR2 reads YSYEKL. V was pared by 4 bases and J by 10 bases, with 19 bases between. The CDR3, as DNA: TGCGCCAGCAGCCCGGTTGTCAGGGAGGAGGGAGCTTTCTTT. Amino acids: CASSPVVREEGAFF.

The genes are TRBV9 and TRBJ2-3; 12 bases fit TRBD2. V was clipped by 3 bases and J by 6 bases; unmatched bases: 8. Looked up from germline, CDR1 is SGDLS and CDR2 is YYNGEE. The CDR3 totals 16 residues. The CDR3 coding sequence is TGTGCCAGCAGCGCGACTAGCGGGGGCCCGAAGGATACGCAGTATTTT. This codes for CASSATSGGPKDTQYF.

The V and J genes are TRBV9 and TRBJ1-2, with TRBD1 matching over 8 bases. The V and J ends lost 3 bases and 5 bases, in that order; junction bases with no gene match: 9. The CDR3 runs to 15 residues. The germline V gene encodes CDR1 SGDLS and CDR2 YYNGEE. The CDR3 sequence: CASSDQGQVLYGYTF. CDR3 coding DNA: TGTGCCAGCAGCGATCAGGGACAGGTCCTATATGGCTACACCTTC.

V gene TRBV10-3 combines with J gene TRBJ2-3; no reliable D call. Germline V gives CDR1 ENHRY, CDR2 SYGVKD. V was pared by 2 bases and J by 1 base, with 1 base between. The length of the CDR3 is 12 residues. The CDR3, as DNA: TGTGCCATCAGTGAGGGCACAGATACGCAGTATTTT. This translates into CAISEGTDTQYF.